This entry concerns a single T cell receptor (beta chain). The sample is drawn from a study of blood T cell repertoires in COVID-19. Using immunoSEQ multiplex PCR, the repertoire was profiled, and TCRdb retains in-frame clones only, with some absent. This table has about 260,000 clones, less than 90% appearing once. The receptor's source is a woman aged 45-65 years who had recovered from COVID-19. Material for sequencing was PBMCs or T cells enriched from blood (not recorded which).

The chain's CDR3 is CASSFYVRQGAGANVLTF. In DNA form, the CDR3 reads TGTGCCAGCAGTTTTTACGTCCGACAGGGGGCTGGGGCCAACGTCCTGACTTTC. The chain carries TRBV28 and TRBJ2-6; 9 nucleotides line up with TRBD1. The germline V gene encodes CDR1 MDHEN and CDR2 SYDVKM. V lost 3 bases to trimming and J lost 2 bases; unmatched junction nucleotides: 8. The CDR3 consists of 18 residues.